These 13 T cell receptor beta chains were sequenced from one sample in a study of neurological immune-mediated disorders. One entry per CDR3 protein results from TCRdb running MiXCR on the 5' RACE reads. The data hold more than 35,000 distinct CDR3 sequences, with approximately 2.8% observed a single time. The sequencing sample was made of PBMCs. These receptors were taken from a woman between 50 and 59 years old with multiple sclerosis.

There are many counts of this clonotype. This rearrangement joins TRBV20-1 to TRBJ2-5; D may be TRBD1 (6 bases). The CDR3 covers 14 residues. CDR1 is DFQATT, CDR2 SNEGSKA, per germline (reference sequence). With 6 bases removed from V and 1 base from J, the gap between germline ends came to 15 bases. The CDR3 nucleotides are TGCAGTGCCCCCCAGGGGTGGCTCCAAGAGACCCAGTACTTC. This encodes CSAPQGWLQETQYF.

This clonotype was seen more than once but under ten times. This chain uses TRBV7-3 with TRBJ2-1; D is unresolved. Germline CDR1 SGHTA, CDR2 FQGTGA. This CDR3 has 13 residues. V lost 6 bases and J lost 5, with 11 bases in between. The CDR3 bases are TGTGCCAGCAGTCGCGGACGGAACAATGAGCAGTTCTTC. Protein: CASSRGRNNEQFF.

V gene TRBV10-1 combines with J gene TRBJ2-7, with 8 nucleotides matching TRBD2. The CDR3 is made up of 18 amino acids. CDR1 and CDR2 from the germline V gene are WNHNN and SYGVQD (reference sequence). With V trimmed by 11 bases and J by 4 bases, 25 bases remained unmatched. For the CDR3, the DNA is TGCGCCGGAACCCTGGCTTTCCGGCGGGGGGCCCCCAGATACGAGCAGTACGTC. It yields the protein CAGTLAFRRGAPRYEQYV.

This clonotype was counted at least ten times. V is TRBV5-1 and J is TRBJ2-6; 8 bases line up with TRBD1. CDR3 size: 19 residues. Trimming at V came to 0 bases and at J to 0 bases, leaving 8 bases not matched to a gene. The germline gives CDR1 SGHRS, CDR2 YFSETQ. The DNA for the CDR3 is TGCGCCAGCAGCTTGGCGAGGACAGGGCCCCTCTCTGGGGCCAACGTCCTGACTTTC. This gives the protein CASSLARTGPLSGANVLTF.

This clonotype was counted at least ten times. The rearrangement uses TRBV6-5 and TRBJ2-2; TRBD1 agrees at 8 bases. The CDR3 length is 17 residues. V was pared by 7 bases and J by 0 bases, with 10 bases of the junction left unmatched. Germline CDR1 reads MNHEY; CDR2 reads SVGAGI. The CDR3 region has the DNA TGTGCCAGCAAGGGGACAGGCCTAATCACGAACACCGGGGAGCTGTTTTTT. Translation gives CASKGTGLITNTGELFF.

This clonotype has ten or more counts. The rearrangement uses TRBV4-2 and TRBJ2-4; either TRBD1 or TRBD2 may fit D (6 bases each). This CDR3 contains 17 residues. Between the trimmed V and J ends, which lost 0 bases and 8 bases, there was a span of 20 bases. The germline V gene has CDR1 LGHNA and CDR2 YNFKEQ. Written as DNA, the CDR3 is TGTGCCAGCAGCCAAGATTATCCCGGGGGCGGGATGGACATTCAGTACTTC. It yields the protein CASSQDYPGGGMDIQYF.

The table lists this clonotype with many counts. The rearrangement joins TRBV28 to TRBJ2-7; D tentatively reads TRBD1 or TRBD2 (5 bases each). The CDR3 is 15 amino acids. The germline V gene has CDR1 MDHEN and CDR2 SYDVKM. Trimming pared 8 bases from V and 5 bases from J, leaving 22 bases between. The CDR3 sequence: CASGAQGVGLDEQYF. CDR3 nucleotide sequence: TGTGCCAGCGGAGCCCAGGGAGTAGGCCTCGACGAGCAGTACTTC.

The table lists this clonotype with many counts. The CDR3 nucleotides are TGTGCCGGGGGGCAGCGCGGGAGGGGGGGCGAGCAGTACTTC. Protein: CAGGQRGRGGEQYF. The rearrangement uses TRBV28 and TRBJ2-7; TRBD2 matches 9 bases. CDR1 and CDR2 from the germline V gene are MDHEN and SYDVKM. After removal of 11 bases from V and 6 bases from J, the junction contained 14 bases not matched to a gene. This CDR3 has 14 amino acids.

This sequence joins TRBV29-1 and TRBJ2-1, with D possibly called TRBD1 or TRBD2 (5 bases each). The germline CDR1 and CDR2 sequences are SQVTM and ANQGSEA. The CDR3 runs to 14 residues. The V end lost 6 bases, the J end lost 7 bases, and 19 bases lay between the germline ends. CDR3 coding DNA: TGCAGCGTCCCTCCGCTCTGGGGCGGGAATGAGCAGTTCTTC. It codes for CSVPPLWGGNEQFF.

This clonotype occurred many times. This chain links TRBV21-1 with TRBJ1-3; the table's D call TRBD1 went unverified against the DNA. TRBV21-1 is a listed pseudogene. This CDR3 contains 16 residues. CDR3 sequence: CASSKAHGGLGNTIYF. CDR3 sequence (DNA): TGTGCCAGCAGCAAAGCGCACGGGGGCCTTGGAAACACCATATATTTT.

This clonotype occurred many times. The gene calls are TRBV27 and TRBJ1-2; 7 nucleotides align to TRBD1. Germline CDR1 MNHEY, CDR2 SMNVEV (reference sequence). V gave up 5 bases and J gave up 5 bases; unmatched junction bases: 11. The CDR3 is 15 residues long. The DNA of the CDR3 is TGTGCCAGCAGTCTTGACACAGGGGCGACATATGGCTACACCTTC. Protein: CASSLDTGATYGYTF.

This clonotype was observed many times. V usage is TRBV12-3 or TRBV12-4 and J usage is TRBJ1-6; 9 bases match TRBD1. The junction had 8 bases not matched to a gene; V was cut back by 5 bases and J by 9 bases. The CDR3 has 15 amino acids. CDR3 residues: CASSPDRGVRSPLHF. The CDR3 nucleotides read TGTGCCAGCAGTCCGGACAGGGGAGTACGTTCACCCCTCCACTTT.

This clonotype was observed many times. This chain joins TRBV28 and TRBJ2-5; perhaps TRBD1 as D (5 bases). V lost 2 bases to trimming and J lost 5 bases, with 12 bases between them. The germline V gene has CDR1 MDHEN and CDR2 SYDVKM. The CDR3 length is 14 residues. The CDR3 sequence: CASSLLQGRETQYF. Here the CDR3 DNA reads TGTGCCAGCAGTTTACTGCAGGGTCGGGAGACCCAGTACTTC.